The TCR beta chain under discussion was sequenced for a study of CD8 T cells in Susac syndrome. Across the study: Clinically active disease was present in six of the sequenced Susac syndrome patients. Roughly eight of these patients were in remission.

Between the trimmed V and J ends, which lost 5 bases and 5 bases, there was a span of 22 bases. The germline CDR1 and CDR2 sequences are SEHNR and FQNEAQ (reference sequence). The CDR3 length is 16 residues. This clonotype showed up just once. Negative isolation was used for CD8+ and CD4+ T cells and FACS enrichment for TEMRA cells. Random hexamers were used to reverse transcribe roughly 0.45 to 1 ug of RNA. An immunoSEQ multiplex PCR generated amplified TCR beta CDR3 products spanning 54 Vbeta and 13 Jbeta. One entry per CDR3 protein, called by TCRdb with MiXCR from the immunoSEQ multiplex PCR reads. The table lists 70,000 to 95,000 distinct CDR3 sequences, 94% of them singletons.

The TCR was taken from a human donor with Susac syndrome. Sample: CD8+ T cells from PBMCs. V and J are TRBV7-9 and TRBJ2-7; D gene ambiguous. The CDR3 region has the DNA TGTGCCAGCAGCCATTCCTCCAACCTACCTCCTCACGAGCAGTACTTC. It is translated as CASSHSSNLPPHEQYF.